Below, 17 T cell receptor beta chains from the same sample are listed, as sequenced in a study of cytomegalovirus exposure and HLA in healthy donors. Primers: 60 Vbeta forward and 13 Jbeta reverse. Assay: immunoSEQ multiplex PCR; the TCRdb copy retains only in-frame clones and omits some. Of approximately 210,000 clones in the sample, about 85% are singletons; the top ten hold more than 1.5%. The specimen was PBMCs. These receptors were taken from a woman aged 45-65 years in good health and CMV-seronegative.

The chain combines TRBV7-3 with TRBJ2-1, with 12 bases matching TRBD2. J was trimmed by 6 bases and V by 0 bases; bases with no gene match: 3. The CDR3 extends over 16 amino acids. Germline V gene data show CDR1 as SGHTA and CDR2 as FQGTGA. The CDR3 is CASSLTLAGGVNEQFF. The CDR3 DNA follows: TGTGCCAGCAGCTTAACCCTAGCGGGGGGGGTCAATGAGCAGTTCTTC.

The rearrangement joins TRBV4-2 to TRBJ1-1; D is possibly TRBD1 (6 bases). Deletions cut 3 bases from V and 0 bases from J, with 11 bases between. This CDR3 is built from 15 residues. Germline-derived CDR1 and CDR2 are LGHNA and YNFKEQ. The CDR3 bases are TGTGCCAGCAGCCATGGCAGGGGAATGAACACTGAAGCTTTCTTT. It is translated as CASSHGRGMNTEAFF.

The chain links TRBV10-3 to TRBJ1-2, with TRBD1 matching over 7 bases. V gave up 7 bases and J gave up 3 bases; unmatched junction bases: 8. The CDR3 covers 14 residues. The germline gives CDR1 ENHRY, CDR2 SYGVKD. CDR3 nucleotides: TGTGCCATCAACACAGGGGAAAGAGACTATGGCTACACCTTC. Its translation: CAINTGERDYGYTF.

This sequence joins TRBV28 and TRBJ2-5; D might be TRBD1 (7 bases). The closer fit of TRBJ2-7 to the DNA end suggests the J call may be wrong. Germline V gives CDR1 MDHEN, CDR2 SYDVKM. The CDR3 runs to 14 residues. The CDR3 DNA reads as TGTGCCAGCAGGCCGGAGGGGGCAAGGGACGAGCAGTACTTC. Translating it yields CASRPEGARDEQYF.

V usage is TRBV6-5 and J usage is TRBJ2-6; TRBD2 agrees at 9 bases. Germline CDR1 MNHEY, CDR2 SVGAGI. The CDR3 has 15 residues. Trimming took 6 bases from V and 5 from J; bases not matched to a gene: 5. In nucleotides, the CDR3 is TGTGCCAGCAGGCAAGCTAGCGGGAGGGCCAACGTCCTGACTTTC. Translation: CASRQASGRANVLTF.

This clone was observed once. This rearrangement joins TRBV7-9 to TRBJ1-5; no definite D call. Trimming pared 3 bases from V and 0 bases from J, leaving 6 bases between. The V gene's germline CDR1 is SEHNR and CDR2 FQNEAQ (reference sequence). This CDR3 comprises 14 residues. CDR3 nucleotide sequence: TGTGCCAGCAGCTTTCGGGATAGCAATCAGCCCCAGCATTTT. It is translated as CASSFRDSNQPQHF.

This clone occurred a few times. J is TRBJ1-3 and V is TRBV2, with a possible D match to TRBD1 (6 bases). The V and J ends lost 9 bases and 0 bases respectively, with 9 bases between them. The CDR3 is made up of 13 amino acids. Germline V CDR1 and CDR2: SNHLY, FYNNEI. CDR3 region: CASRDTSGNTIYF. CDR3 nucleotides: TGTGCCAGTAGGGACACCTCTGGAAACACCATATATTTT.

The chain has TRBV6-1 and TRBJ2-7; TRBD1 aligns across 10 bases. The CDR3 is made up of 16 amino acids. V gave up 4 bases and J gave up 2 bases; unmatched junction bases: 8. Germline V CDR1 and CDR2: MNHNS, SASEGT. The CDR3 DNA reads TGTGCCAGCAGTGGGCGGGGGGACAGGGGACCCTACGAGCAGTACTTC. Translating it yields CASSGRGDRGPYEQYF.

The gene calls are TRBV27 and TRBJ2-2, with 10 bases that match TRBD1. J lost 5 bases, V lost 6 bases, and 6 bases had no gene match. Germline values: CDR1 MNHEY, CDR2 SMNVEV (reference sequence). The CDR3 spans 15 residues. The CDR3: CASRTGTGVTGELFF. DNA for the CDR3: TGTGCCAGCAGAACCGGGACAGGGGTTACCGGGGAGCTGTTTTTT.

This chain uses TRBV18 with TRBJ1-2; TRBD1 matches at 8 bases. J was trimmed by 3 bases and V by 3 bases; bases with no gene match: 6. This CDR3 spans 15 amino acids. The germline gives CDR1 KGHSH, CDR2 LQKENI. The CDR3 sequence: CASSPLDRVDYGYTF. For the CDR3, the DNA is TGTGCCAGCTCACCCTTGGACAGGGTGGACTATGGCTACACCTTC.

This clone was seen repeatedly, ten times or more. The chain recombines TRBV6-1 with TRBJ1-5; D may be TRBD1 (6 bases). Per the germline V gene, CDR1 is MNHNS and CDR2 is SASEGT. CDR3 length: 15 amino acids. V dropped 2 bases and J dropped 6 bases, with 14 bases sitting between them. In DNA form, the CDR3 reads TGTGCCAGCAGTGAATCCCCAACAGGGAGTCAGCCCCAGCATTTT. Translated: CASSESPTGSQPQHF.

The rearrangement uses TRBV7-2 and TRBJ2-7, with D perhaps TRBD2 (6 bases). CDR3 length equals 14 residues. Germline V CDR1 and CDR2: SGHTA, FQGNSA. Between the trimmed V and J ends, which lost 5 bases and 5 bases, there was a span of 16 bases. The DNA for the CDR3 is TGTGCCAGCAGCCCCCGGCCCCTAGCGCACGAGCAGTACTTC. This encodes CASSPRPLAHEQYF.

The chain couples TRBV5-6 to TRBJ1-4; 8 positions agree with TRBD1. V lost 4 bases, J lost 1 base, and 3 bases stayed unmatched. The CDR3 contains 15 residues. The germline V gene has CDR1 SGHDT and CDR2 YYEEEE. The CDR3 region is CASSVDRGTNEKLFF. CDR3 sequence (DNA): TGTGCCAGCAGCGTTGACAGGGGAACTAATGAAAAACTGTTTTTT.

The chain recombines TRBV10-3 with TRBJ1-1; D not certain. Trimming shortened V by 0 bases and J by 1 base, and 15 bases separated the two germline ends. Germline loops: CDR1 ENHRY, CDR2 SYGVKD. This CDR3 comprises 17 residues. The CDR3 here is CAISESLVIVRNTEAFF. The CDR3 region has the DNA TGTGCCATCAGTGAGTCTCTGGTAATCGTCAGGAACACTGAAGCTTTCTTT.

The genes are TRBV18 and TRBJ2-7, with 7 bases matching TRBD2. The CDR3 runs 14 residues. The germline gives CDR1 KGHSH, CDR2 LQKENI. After removal of 1 base from V and 5 bases from J, the junction contained 5 bases not matched to a gene. The CDR3 loop is CASSPLGRLDEQYF. The CDR3 DNA reads TGTGCCAGCTCACCACTCGGGAGGCTTGACGAGCAGTACTTC.

This clone has a handful of counts. The chain joins TRBV5-4 to TRBJ2-7; D possibly corresponds to TRBD2 (5 bases). The CDR3 consists of 14 residues. The V end lost 0 bases, the J end lost 5 bases, and 12 bases lay between the germline ends. Germline V gives CDR1 SGHNT, CDR2 YYREEE (reference sequence). CDR3 amino acids: CASSLVGPGDEQYF. CDR3 nucleotide sequence: TGTGCCAGCAGCTTGGTAGGGCCCGGGGACGAGCAGTACTTC.

The chain has TRBV7-2 and TRBJ1-1, with D possibly being TRBD1 (6 bases). The CDR3 covers 17 residues. The germline gives CDR1 SGHTA, CDR2 FQGNSA. V shed 1 base and J shed 6 bases, with 21 bases lying between them. The CDR3 DNA follows: TGTGCCAGCAGCTTAGGTGGCTCCGGGACATCATCTGCTGAAGCTTTCTTT. Translation: CASSLGGSGTSSAEAFF.